The 14 T cell receptor beta chains below come from one sample, sequenced in a study of blood T cell repertoires in COVID-19. The protocol was immunoSEQ multiplex PCR, while the TCRdb copy is restricted to in-frame clones and leaves out a portion. The table records approximately 72,000 clones, around 82% of them present only once. The sample consisted of peripheral blood. These receptors were obtained from a man aged 50-60 years with active COVID-19.

The V call is TRBV29-1, the J call TRBJ2-6; no reliable D call. CDR1 is SQVTM and CDR2 is ANQGSEA in the germline V gene. The germline V and J ends were trimmed by 7 bases and 0 bases, with 7 bases remaining between them. The CDR3 is made up of 13 amino acids. The CDR3 DNA follows: TGCAGCGCTGGCTACTCTGGGGCCAACGTCCTGACTTTC. Encoded protein: CSAGYSGANVLTF.

This clone was counted only a few times. The J gene is TRBJ1-6, the V gene TRBV7-2; 11 bases agree with TRBD1. V was pared by 5 bases and J by 17 bases, with 14 bases of the junction left unmatched. Germline CDR1 and CDR2: SGHTA and FQGNSA. The CDR3 loop spans 15 amino acids. The CDR3 is CASSPDPGQGVRVHF. CDR3 nucleotides: TGTGCCAGCAGCCCAGACCCGGGACAGGGGGTTCGGGTCCACTTT.

This clone appeared once. The chain carries TRBV9 and TRBJ1-4, with D possibly being TRBD1 (6 bases). The CDR3 has 15 residues. V dropped 2 bases and J dropped 7 bases, with 15 bases sitting between them. Germline V gene lookup returns CDR1 SGDLS and CDR2 YYNGEE. The CDR3 loop is CASSVGGGFGEKLFF. The CDR3 bases are TGTGCCAGCAGCGTTGGGGGCGGATTTGGTGAAAAACTGTTTTTT. The complete variable domain, with remaining parts taken from reference TRBV9 and TRBJ1-4, reads DSGVTQTPKHLITATGQRVTLRCSPRSGDLSVYWYQQSLDQGLQFLIQYYNGEERAKGNILERFSAQQFPDLHSELNLSSLELGDSALYFCASSVGGGFGEKLFFGSGTQLSVL.

The V and J genes are TRBV30 and TRBJ1-3; D perhaps matches TRBD1 (5 bases). Per the germline V gene, CDR1 is GTSNPN and CDR2 is SVGIG (reference sequence). V dropped 0 bases and J dropped 0 bases, with 9 bases sitting between them. The CDR3 spans 15 residues. The DNA for the CDR3 is TGTGCCTGGAGTGTACGAAGGGGCTCTGGAAACACCATATATTTT. Encoded protein: CAWSVRRGSGNTIYF.

This clone was observed a single time. The CDR3, as DNA: TGCGCCAGCAGCTGGCAGGAACTGAACACTGAAGCTTTCTTT. Its translation: CASSWQELNTEAFF. The chain carries TRBV5-1 and TRBJ1-1; D unclear. Trimming removed 3 bases at V and 0 bases at J, with 9 bases between. The CDR3 sequence is 14 residues long. CDR1 is SGHRS and CDR2 is YFSETQ in the germline V gene.

This clone was recorded once. The chain uses TRBV7-9 and TRBJ1-2, with a weak D call TRBD1 (5 bases). Germline values: CDR1 SEHNR, CDR2 FQNEAQ (reference sequence). The germline V and J ends were trimmed by 5 bases and 0 bases, with 13 bases remaining between them. The CDR3 spans 15 residues. This CDR3 reads CASSQTSGTNYGYTF. The CDR3 DNA sequence: TGTGCCAGCAGCCAAACCTCAGGGACTAACTATGGCTACACCTTC.

This clone was counted a single time. V and J are TRBV19 and TRBJ2-6; TRBD1 is a possible D gene (5 bases). Germline CDR1 and CDR2: LNHDA and SQIVND (reference sequence). The length of the CDR3 is 15 residues. V was pared by 5 bases and J by 4 bases, with 12 bases between. CDR3 residues: CASSGASSGANVLTF. The CDR3 DNA is TGTGCCAGTAGTGGGGCATCGTCCGGGGCCAACGTCCTGACTTTC.

The CDR3 DNA reads TGTGCCAGCAGCTTAGCCCCCTCGGGGGAGGGCTACGAGCAGTACTTC. This gives the protein CASSLAPSGEGYEQYF. This sequence joins TRBV11-2 and TRBJ2-7; 7 positions match TRBD2. CDR1 and CDR2 from the germline V gene are SGHAT and FQNNGV. The CDR3 loop spans 16 amino acids. The trim removed 1 base at V and 3 bases at J, leaving 9 bases unmatched.

The chain employs TRBV11-3 and TRBJ2-2; 8 bases are a match to TRBD2. Germline loops: CDR1 SGHNT, CDR2 YENEEA. The CDR3 runs to 18 residues. The V and J ends lost 5 bases and 4 bases, in that order; junction bases with no gene match: 15. The CDR3 reads CASSPEASGSGATGELFF. The CDR3 region has the DNA TGTGCCAGCAGCCCCGAGGCTAGCGGGTCGGGAGCCACCGGGGAGCTGTTTTTT.

This clone was seen a handful of times. The chain joins TRBV27 to TRBJ2-5; the match to TRBD1 covers 7 bases. Trimming took 7 bases from V and 1 from J; bases not matched to a gene: 15. The CDR3 runs 17 residues. CDR1 is MNHEY and CDR2 is SMNVEV in the germline V gene (reference sequence). CDR3 sequence (DNA): TGTGCCAGCACCTCCCTTCCCCACCGGGACAGCCAAGAGACCCAGTACTTC. Its translation: CASTSLPHRDSQETQYF.

The V gene is TRBV5-1, the J gene TRBJ2-5, with TRBD2 matching 8 bases. The germline V gene encodes CDR1 SGHRS and CDR2 YFSETQ. This CDR3 has 15 amino acids. Unmatched junction bases numbered 2, after V lost 0 bases and J lost 1 base. The CDR3 region is CASSLAGGGQETQYF. CDR3 nucleotides: TGCGCCAGCAGCTTGGCGGGGGGGGGCCAAGAGACCCAGTACTTC.

The J gene is TRBJ1-2, the V gene TRBV10-3; 8 nucleotides agree with TRBD1. The trim removed 5 bases at V and 5 bases at J, leaving 10 bases unmatched. CDR3 size: 15 residues. Germline V gives CDR1 ENHRY, CDR2 SYGVKD. The CDR3 loop is CAISPAGGLEYGYTF. DNA of the CDR3: TGTGCCATCAGTCCCGCAGGGGGCTTGGAATATGGCTACACCTTC.

V and J are TRBV29-1 and TRBJ2-1, with D hard to call. V lost 5 bases and J 3 bases, leaving 5 bases between the germline ends. CDR1 is SQVTM and CDR2 is ANQGSEA in the germline V gene. The CDR3 is made up of 11 amino acids. CDR3 in DNA: TGCAGCGTTCCCAGCTACAATGAGCAGTTCTTC. It translates to CSVPSYNEQFF.

The chain combines TRBV9 with TRBJ1-1, with D unclear. The CDR3 totals 15 residues. V dropped 4 bases and J dropped 5 bases, with 18 bases sitting between them. Germline CDR1 SGDLS, CDR2 YYNGEE. The CDR3 here is CASSSRGRVETEAFF. The CDR3 DNA reads TGTGCCAGCAGCTCGCGCGGGCGGGTGGAAACTGAAGCTTTCTTT. The whole variable domain, filled in from reference TRBV9 and TRBJ1-1, reads DSGVTQTPKHLITATGQRVTLRCSPRSGDLSVYWYQQSLDQGLQFLIQYYNGEERAKGNILERFSAQQFPDLHSELNLSSLELGDSALYFCASSSRGRVETEAFFGQGTRLTVV.